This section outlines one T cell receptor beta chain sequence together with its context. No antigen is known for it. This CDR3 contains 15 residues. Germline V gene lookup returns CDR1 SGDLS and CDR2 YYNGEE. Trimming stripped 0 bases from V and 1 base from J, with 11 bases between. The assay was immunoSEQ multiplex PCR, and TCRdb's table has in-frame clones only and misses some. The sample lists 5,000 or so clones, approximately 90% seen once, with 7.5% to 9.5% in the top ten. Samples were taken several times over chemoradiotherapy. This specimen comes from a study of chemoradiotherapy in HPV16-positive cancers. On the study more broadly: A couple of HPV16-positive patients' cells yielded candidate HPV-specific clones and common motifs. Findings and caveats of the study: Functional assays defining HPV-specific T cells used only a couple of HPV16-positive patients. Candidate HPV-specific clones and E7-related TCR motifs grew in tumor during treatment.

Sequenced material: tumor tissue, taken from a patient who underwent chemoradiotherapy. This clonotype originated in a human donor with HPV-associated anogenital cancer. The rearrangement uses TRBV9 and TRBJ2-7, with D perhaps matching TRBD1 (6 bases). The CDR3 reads CASSVVPGASYEQYF. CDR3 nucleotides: TGTGCCAGCAGCGTAGTACCAGGGGCGTCCTACGAGCAGTACTTC. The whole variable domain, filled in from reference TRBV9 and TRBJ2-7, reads DSGVTQTPKHLITATGQRVTLRCSPRSGDLSVYWYQQSLDQGLQFLIQYYNGEERAKGNILERFSAQQFPDLHSELNLSSLELGDSALYFCASSVVPGASYEQYFGPGTRLTVT.